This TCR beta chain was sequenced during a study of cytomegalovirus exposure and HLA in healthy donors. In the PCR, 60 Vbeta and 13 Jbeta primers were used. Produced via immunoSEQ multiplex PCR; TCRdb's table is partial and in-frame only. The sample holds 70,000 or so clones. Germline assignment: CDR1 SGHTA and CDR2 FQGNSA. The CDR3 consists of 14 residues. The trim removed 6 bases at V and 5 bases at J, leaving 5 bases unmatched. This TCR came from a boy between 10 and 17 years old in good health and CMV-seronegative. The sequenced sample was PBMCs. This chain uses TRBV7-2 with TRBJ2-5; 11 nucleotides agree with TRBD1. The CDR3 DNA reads TGTGCCAGCAGACGGACAGGGGGCGGCGAGACCCAGTACTTC. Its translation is CASRRTGGGETQYF.